This T cell receptor (beta chain) was sequenced in a study of PD-1 blockade in mismatch repair-deficient tumors. Study-wide background: Patients had approximately 12 mismatch repair-deficient cancer types and were previously treated and progressing.

Findings of the study overall: After pembrolizumab, tumor-resident clones rose rapidly, then generally contracted before radiologic responses.

Generated by immunoSEQ multiplex PCR, the TCRdb table keeps only in-frame clones and is missing some. This table holds approximately 120,000 clones, 86% found once. TCR sequencing covered a few patients who responded to pembrolizumab. The CDR3 has 14 amino acids. Trimming shortened V by 0 bases and J by 2 bases, and 9 bases separated the two germline ends. Germline lookup yields CDR1 GTSNPN and CDR2 SVGIG (reference sequence). Regarding this clone: What it recognizes is unknown.

The sample in question was peripheral blood, obtained 44 weeks after starting pembrolizumab. The rearrangement links TRBV30 to TRBJ2-3; no clear D gene. The origin of this receptor is an adult with mismatch repair-deficient cancer. The CDR3 sequence is CAWSVLGLTDTQYF. The CDR3 nucleotides read TGTGCCTGGAGTGTACTCGGGCTCACAGATACGCAGTATTTT.